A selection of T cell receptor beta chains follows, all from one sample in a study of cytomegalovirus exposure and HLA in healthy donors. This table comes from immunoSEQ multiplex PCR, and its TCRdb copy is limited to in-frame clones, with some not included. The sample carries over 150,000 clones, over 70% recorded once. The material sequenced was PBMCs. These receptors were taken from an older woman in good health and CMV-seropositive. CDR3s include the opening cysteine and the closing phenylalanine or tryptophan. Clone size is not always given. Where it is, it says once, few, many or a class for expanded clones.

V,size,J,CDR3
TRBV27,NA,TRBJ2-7,CASSPGTGIEQYF
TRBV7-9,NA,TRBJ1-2,CASSSTGNYGYTF
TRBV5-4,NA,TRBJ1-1,CASSAELNTEAFF
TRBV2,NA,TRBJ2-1,CASSLKRGPYVEQFF
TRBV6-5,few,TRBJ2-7,CASRITQGGYEQYF
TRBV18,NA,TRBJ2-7,CASSPPTGGTYEQYF
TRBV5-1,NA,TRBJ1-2,CASSLALPNYGYTF
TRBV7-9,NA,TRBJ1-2,CASSLGDRGNGYTF
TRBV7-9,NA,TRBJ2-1,CASRAGNSYNEQFF
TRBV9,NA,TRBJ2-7,CASSVGAEFYEQYF
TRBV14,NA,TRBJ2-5,CASAASRLSRERETQYF
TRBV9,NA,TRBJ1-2,CASSVSVGANYGYTF
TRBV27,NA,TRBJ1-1,CASSLRGRITEAFF
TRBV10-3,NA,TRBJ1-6,CAISAGQGASPLHF
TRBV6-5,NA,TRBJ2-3,CASSWTGADTQYF
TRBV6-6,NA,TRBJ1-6,CASSRRDRAYNSPLHF
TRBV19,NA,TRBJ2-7,CASKRGDRGSYEQYF
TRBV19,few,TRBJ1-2,CASSIAAGTGSGYGYTF
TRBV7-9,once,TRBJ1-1,CASSLEATQNTEAFF
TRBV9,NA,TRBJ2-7,CASSVASGASYEQYF
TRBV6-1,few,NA,CASSESTVYEQYF
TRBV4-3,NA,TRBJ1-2,CASSQEDRGYGYTF
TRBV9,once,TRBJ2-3,CASSVEARRATQYF
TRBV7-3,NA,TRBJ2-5,CASSLNGGGRETQYF
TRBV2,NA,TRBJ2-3,CASSQDRGKTDTQYF
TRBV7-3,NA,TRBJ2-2,CASSLAAGELFF
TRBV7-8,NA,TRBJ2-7,CASSLGVPGEQYF
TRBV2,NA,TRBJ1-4,CASRMDRGISTNEKLFF
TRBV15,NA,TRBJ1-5,CATSRTGTGNQPQHF
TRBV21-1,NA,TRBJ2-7,CASSNLFERESYEQYF
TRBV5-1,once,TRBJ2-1,CASSSITGTGEQFF
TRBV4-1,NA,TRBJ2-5,CASSQGGGYQETQYF
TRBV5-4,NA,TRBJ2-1,CASTGPGRRRYNEQFF